A single sample gave rise to the 8 T cell receptor beta chains below, sequenced in a study of CD8 T cells in Susac syndrome. The RNA input was 0.5 to 1 ug, and it was reverse transcribed with random hexamers. TCRdb analysed the immunoSEQ multiplex PCR reads with MiXCR anew, one entry per CDR3 protein. Of about 150,000 distinct CDR3 sequences in the sample, around 95% were seen once. Sequencing input: CD8+ T cells from PBMCs. These receptors were taken from a human donor with multiple sclerosis.

The chain couples TRBV13 to TRBJ1-1; 8 positions match TRBD1. Germline CDR1 is PRHDT and CDR2 is FYEKMQ (reference sequence). The V gene end was trimmed by 10 bases and the J gene end by 1 base; junction bases not matched to a gene: 2. CDR3 size: 12 residues. The CDR3 bases are TGTGCCACCGGGACAGGGAACACTGAAGCTTTCTTT. Translated, it gives CATGTGNTEAFF.

The chain combines TRBV13 with TRBJ2-1, with D hard to call. The V gene's germline CDR1 is PRHDT and CDR2 FYEKMQ (reference sequence). The CDR3 extends over 11 amino acids. V was clipped by 4 bases and J by 13 bases, with 11 bases between them. CDR3 protein: CASSYRPDQFF. The CDR3 DNA follows: TGTGCCAGCAGCTACAGACCAGATCAGTTCTTC.

This rearrangement joins TRBV29-1 to TRBJ2-1; weak D call: TRBD1 (5 bases). Trimming removed 3 bases at V and 4 bases at J, with 13 bases between. The germline V gene encodes CDR1 SQVTM and CDR2 ANQGSEA. The CDR3 has 14 amino acids. CDR3 DNA sequence: TGCAGCGTTGATGAAGCAGGGATTTACAATGAGCAGTTCTTC. Residues: CSVDEAGIYNEQFF.

The chain employs TRBV4-2 and TRBJ2-7, with D unresolved. Trimming left V 5 bases short and J 2 bases short, with 10 bases between. Germline V gene data show CDR1 as LGHNA and CDR2 as YNFKEQ. The CDR3 has 13 residues. CDR3 coding DNA: TGTGCCAGCAGCGCATCGGAGACCTACGAGCAGTACTTC. Protein product: CASSASETYEQYF.

This chain connects TRBV5-4 to TRBJ2-5; a possible D gene is TRBD1 (6 bases). The CDR3 loop spans 16 amino acids. Germline CDR1 reads SGHNT; CDR2 reads YYREEE (reference sequence). V was pared by 2 bases and J by 1 base, with 15 bases between. CDR3 sequence reads: CASSFERGIVQETQYF. CDR3 in DNA: TGTGCCAGCAGCTTCGAGAGGGGGATCGTCCAAGAGACCCAGTACTTC.

V usage is TRBV28 and J usage is TRBJ2-5, with D uncertain. Germline V gene lookup returns CDR1 MDHEN and CDR2 SYDVKM. The CDR3 has 15 residues. The V gene lost 3 bases and the J gene lost 4 bases, with 15 bases spanning the gap. DNA of the CDR3: TGTGCCAGCAGTTTCTTCCCCCCCCGGGTAGAGACCCAGTACTTC. Protein sequence: CASSFFPPRVETQYF.

This clonotype was seen just once. The chain uses TRBV19 and TRBJ2-1, with TRBD1 as a possible D gene (5 bases). Trimming removed 3 bases from V and 0 bases from J, with 6 bases in between. This CDR3 is built from 14 residues. Germline V gene sequence: CDR1 LNHDA, CDR2 SQIVND (reference sequence). The CDR3 here is CASSMQGSYNEQFF. The CDR3 DNA follows: TGTGCCAGTAGTATGCAGGGCTCCTACAATGAGCAGTTCTTC.

The count of this clonotype is one. V and J are TRBV3-1 and TRBJ2-7; 7 bases agree with TRBD1. The CDR3 is 14 amino acids. The germline gives CDR1 LGHDT, CDR2 YNNKEL (reference sequence). Trimming removed 1 base from V and 4 bases from J; junction bases left unmatched: 4. CDR3 protein: CASSQGHRGYEQYF. CDR3 in DNA: TGTGCCAGCAGCCAAGGCCACAGGGGTTACGAGCAGTACTTC.